This T cell receptor beta chain derives from a study of blood T cell dynamics during melanoma immunotherapy (dated by TCRdb to 2018 to 2020). Regarding the complete study: Patients had metastatic melanoma and received first-line pembrolizumab or nivolumab plus ipilimumab as standard of care in the United Kingdom. The training cohort was made up of consecutive patients, while a further independent group of patients from the same centre was pooled to form an external validation set. Peripheral T cell receptor repertoires of metastatic melanoma patients were profiled before and after one cycle of checkpoint inhibitor therapy to find early correlates of response. The paper's findings and limits, for the study overall: The study could not determine whether the T cell clones driving repertoire changes were melanoma-specific or reflected general immune activation. Patients who later achieved disease control showed a bifurcated PBMC repertoire reorganization at W3, with increased clonality or increased diversity, unlike progressors. The relatively small sample size was acknowledged as a potential limitation on generalization of the results.

To note about this clone: What this receptor recognizes is not known. Base qualities were left out, and no much larger clone turns up one base away.

Every bulk PBMC sample was loaded with the same fixed amount of approximately 0.35 ug of DNA. TCR beta CDR3 sequences were amplified from genomic DNA with the immunoSEQ TCRb Assay kit following manufacturer instructions. The KAPA Library Quantification Kit for Illumina platforms was used to quantify the pooled libraries by qPCR. Pooled libraries were sequenced on an Illumina NextSeq 500, clustered at roughly 0.6-1.2 pM. Under the source paper's analysis protocol: TCR data were analyzed with immunoSEQ ANALYZER and the R LymphoSeq package. A rearrangement efficiency score was calculated as productive divided by the sum of productive and non-productive CDR3 sequences. Clonality was measured with the Gini coefficient and diversity with the Renyi index at alpha=1, compared pairwise between timepoints within each patient. In LymphoSeq, clonal relatedness was computed with an edit distance of 3 and repertoire similarity was computed with the Bhattacharyya coefficient. To classify response, a linear discriminant analysis based on week-3 changes in clonality and diversity was built with the R MASS and caret packages. Drawn from immuneACCESS, this table holds only the in-frame rearrangements with V and J called that TCRdb kept. Clones are partly lost; checked studies trace under half to an unresolved V gene and leave the rest unexplained. V and J calls and clone size are those listed in that table; D and trimming were worked out from the DNA. The sample table lists over 10,000 clones, 70% to 85% of them with a count of one. About 9.4% of the sample belongs to the ten largest clones.

The label giving this sample's time point can be read as: pre-treatment baseline. Blood samples were taken at two points: before treatment (T0) and at week 3 (W3), which came after the first cycle of checkpoint blockade. Except for two patients with rapid clinical progression, response was assessed 12 weeks after the first infusion by RECIST 1.1; disease control meant complete response, partial response or stable disease. Patients were not eligible if they had prior systemic cancer treatment, concomitant immunosuppressant therapy or synchronous other active malignancies. To track both circulating cells and T cell turnover, TCR beta was sequenced from bulk PBMC as well as from plasma cell-free DNA. Lymphoprep and SepMate tubes were used to isolate PBMC from blood, and red cell lysis was then performed. QIAamp DNA Blood Mini kits were used to extract DNA from PBMC and sorted T cell subsets. This sample comprised blood, obtained from a patient treated with checkpoint blockade. This TCR came from a human donor with melanoma.

In nucleotides, the sequence is TGTGCCAGCAGCGACTCAGGACCGCTGTACTTC. The translation is CASSDSGPLYF. The chain joins TRBV5-4 to TRBJ2-4; too little of a D gene remains to name it. From the cysteine through the phenylalanine, the CDR3 covers 11 amino acids. The CDR3 DNA has 33 bases and is translated from base 1. The germline V gene (reference sequence) gives CDR1 as SGHNT and CDR2 as YYREEE. Trimming removed 4 bases from V and 15 bases from J, leaving 14 bases between the germline ends.